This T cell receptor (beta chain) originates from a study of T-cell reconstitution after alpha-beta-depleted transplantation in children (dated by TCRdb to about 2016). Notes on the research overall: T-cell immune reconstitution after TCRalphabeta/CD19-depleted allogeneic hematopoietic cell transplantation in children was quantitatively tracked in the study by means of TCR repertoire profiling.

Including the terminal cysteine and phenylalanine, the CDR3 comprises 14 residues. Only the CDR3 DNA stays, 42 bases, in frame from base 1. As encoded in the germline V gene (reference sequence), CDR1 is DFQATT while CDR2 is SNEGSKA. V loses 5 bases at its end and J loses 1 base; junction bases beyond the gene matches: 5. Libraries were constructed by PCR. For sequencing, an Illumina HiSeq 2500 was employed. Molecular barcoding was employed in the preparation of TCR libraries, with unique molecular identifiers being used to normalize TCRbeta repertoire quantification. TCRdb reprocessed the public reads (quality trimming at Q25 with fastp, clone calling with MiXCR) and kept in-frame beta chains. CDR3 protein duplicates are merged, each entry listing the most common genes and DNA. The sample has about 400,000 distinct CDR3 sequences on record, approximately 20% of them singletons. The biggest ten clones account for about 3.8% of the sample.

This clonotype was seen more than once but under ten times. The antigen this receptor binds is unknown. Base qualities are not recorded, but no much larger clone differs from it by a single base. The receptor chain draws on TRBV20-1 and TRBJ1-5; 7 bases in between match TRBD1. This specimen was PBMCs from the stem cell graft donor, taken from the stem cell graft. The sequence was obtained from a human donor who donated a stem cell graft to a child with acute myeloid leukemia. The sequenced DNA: TGCAGTGCTGAAGACAGGGCAAGCAATCAGCCCCAGCATTTT. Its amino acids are CSAEDRASNQPQHF.